Presented here are 5 T cell receptor beta chains from one specimen sequenced in a study of blood T cells in healthy people across ages. A J-beta primer mix and a sample-barcoded 5' primer were used in a second PCR of about 7 to 12 cycles. TCRdb called the 5' RACE reads again in MiXCR, with one record for every CDR3 protein. The data hold some 1.7 million distinct CDR3 sequences, with approximately 30% observed a single time. The sample was blood. The receptor source for this set is a woman in her 30s in good health.

A few counts support this clonotype. V and J are TRBV6-5 and TRBJ2-7; TRBD1 matches 12 bases. Germline CDR1 and CDR2: MNHEY and SVGAGI. The CDR3 runs 16 residues. Trimming took 5 bases from V and 3 from J; bases not matched to a gene: 8. The chain's CDR3 is CASSPTGQGALYEQYF. In DNA form, the CDR3 reads TGTGCCAGCAGTCCAACGGGACAGGGGGCTCTCTACGAGCAGTACTTC.

This clonotype showed up many times. The V call is TRBV7-9, the J call TRBJ1-2; D is unclear. The CDR3 consists of 14 residues. Germline V gives CDR1 SEHNR, CDR2 FQNEAQ (reference sequence). V was trimmed by 2 bases and J by 3 bases, leaving 10 bases between them. The CDR3 bases are TGTGCCAGCAGCTTACAAGGGCTCGACTATGGCTACACCTTC. Protein sequence: CASSLQGLDYGYTF.

Details on this clonotype: Being one base from a much bigger clone, this may be a read error. This chain links TRBV9 with TRBJ2-3; tentative D call: TRBD2 (5 bases). V was clipped by 2 bases and J by 0 bases, with 7 bases between them. The CDR3 length is 14 residues. From germline, CDR1 is SGDLS and CDR2 YYNGEE. The CDR3 here is CASSVLASTDTQYF. The CDR3 DNA sequence: TGTGCCAGCAGCGTCCTAGCCAGCACAGATACGCAGTATTTT.

A few counts support this clonotype. The chain combines TRBV5-1 with TRBJ1-1, with D possibly being TRBD1 (5 bases). The V end was cut by 4 bases, the J end by 4 bases, with 14 bases between. The CDR3 runs to 14 residues. Germline CDR1 and CDR2: SGHRS and YFSETQ. This chain's CDR3 is CASSAQGAGTEAFF. The CDR3 nucleotides are TGCGCCAGCAGCGCCCAGGGTGCAGGCACTGAAGCTTTCTTT.

This clonotype was observed a handful of times. The CDR3 loop reads CASSLIGGIDGQYF. Here the CDR3 DNA reads TGTGCCAGCAGCTTAATAGGCGGGATTGATGGGCAGTATTTT. The chain recombines TRBV7-2 with TRBJ2-3, with a possible D match to TRBD2 (6 bases). The germline V and J ends were trimmed by 2 bases and 11 bases, with 17 bases remaining between them. The germline V gene has CDR1 SGHTA and CDR2 FQGNSA. This CDR3 comprises 14 residues.